These 20 T cell receptor beta chains came from one sample sequenced in a study of shared T cell receptors in the human thymus. The method was immunoSEQ multiplex PCR; TCRdb's version includes in-frame clones alone and lacks a portion of them. The profile covers about 380,000 clones, with just under 95% appearing a single time and roughly 0.02% taken by the ten largest. Sequencing was done on a sample of thymocytes. Receptor source: a human donor.

In DNA, the CDR3 is TGTGCCAGCAATCCCCCGAGACACCGGGTTTACTACGAGCAGTACTTC. This sequence encodes CASNPPRHRVYYEQYF. V and J are TRBV28 and TRBJ2-7, with D unresolved. The germline V gene encodes CDR1 MDHEN and CDR2 SYDVKM. Trimming cost V 7 bases and J 3 bases, with 22 bases left between them. There are 16 residues in the CDR3.

The gene calls are TRBV5-8 and TRBJ1-1; maybe TRBD1 (6 bases). The V and J ends lost 4 bases and 3 bases respectively, with 19 bases between them. Germline values: CDR1 SGHTS, CDR2 YDEGEE. The CDR3 is made up of 16 amino acids. CDR3 protein: CASSPDWRPGDTEAFF. CDR3 DNA sequence: TGTGCCAGCAGCCCTGACTGGAGGCCAGGGGACACTGAAGCTTTCTTT.

V and J are TRBV11-2 and TRBJ1-2; 10 bases match TRBD1. The CDR3 covers 16 residues. Germline CDR1 is SGHAT and CDR2 is FQNNGV. V was clipped by 3 bases and J by 8 bases; unmatched bases: 12. CDR3 protein: CASSLRDRGGVRGYTF. CDR3 DNA sequence: TGTGCCAGCAGCTTGAGGGACAGGGGAGGGGTAAGAGGCTACACCTTC.

The chain recombines TRBV2 with TRBJ2-7; D call uncertain. CDR1 SNHLY and CDR2 FYNNEI come from the germline V gene. V lost 7 bases, J lost 4 bases, and 8 bases lay in between. The CDR3 is 11 residues long. The CDR3 sequence is CASIASYEQYF. The CDR3 nucleotides are TGTGCCAGCATAGCATCGTACGAGCAGTACTTC.

J is TRBJ2-7 and V is TRBV30; TRBD2 matches at 8 bases. V dropped 0 bases and J dropped 1; count of bases not matched to a gene: 2. Germline CDR1 GTSNPN, CDR2 SVGIG (reference sequence). This CDR3 is 14 amino acids long. The CDR3 coding sequence is TGTGCCTGGAGTGTACAGCGGGAGTCCTACGAGCAGTACTTC. Translated, it gives CAWSVQRESYEQYF.

The chain joins TRBV11-1 to TRBJ1-4; maybe TRBD1 (6 bases). The germline V gene encodes CDR1 SGHAT and CDR2 FQDESV (reference sequence). The CDR3 contains 14 residues. Trimming shortened V by 4 bases and J by 8 bases, and 14 bases separated the two germline ends. As DNA, the CDR3 is TGTGCCAGCAGCTGCAGGGGAAACGGCGAAAAACTGTTTTTT. Translation: CASSCRGNGEKLFF.

The chain links TRBV25-1 to TRBJ2-3; D uncertain. Trimming stripped 5 bases from V and 1 base from J, with 13 bases between. Per the germline V gene, CDR1 is MGHDK and CDR2 is SYGVNS. This CDR3 is built from 15 residues. The CDR3 DNA reads TGTGCCAGCAGTAATAGGGCAGGCCGCACAGATACGCAGTATTTT. It codes for CASSNRAGRTDTQYF. The full variable domain, with the rest looked up from reference TRBV25-1 and TRBJ2-3, is EADIYQTPRYLVIGTGKKITLECSQTMGHDKMYWYQQDPGMELHLIHYSYGVNSTEKGDLSSESTVSRIRTEHFPLTLESARPSHTSQYLCASSNRAGRTDTQYFGPGTRLTVL.

The V gene is TRBV6-1, the J gene TRBJ2-1, with D perhaps TRBD2 (6 bases). CDR1 and CDR2 (germline): MNHNS, SASEGT. V shed 8 bases and J shed 7 bases, with 15 bases lying between them. The CDR3 covers 13 residues. In DNA form, the CDR3 reads TGTGCCAGCCCATCGGAGGGGTGGAATGAGCAGTTCTTC. It translates to CASPSEGWNEQFF.

V and J are TRBV10-2 and TRBJ1-2; D gene unclear. V shed 4 bases and J shed 8 bases, with 14 bases lying between them. The CDR3 loop spans 13 amino acids. The germline V gene encodes CDR1 WSHSY and CDR2 SAAADI. CDR3 nucleotides: TGCGCCAGCAGTGCTGCGGGTCGGGCGGGCTACACCTTC. This encodes CASSAAGRAGYTF.

The chain recombines TRBV11-2 with TRBJ2-7; 12 bases align to TRBD2. The germline CDR1 and CDR2 sequences are SGHAT and FQNNGV. CDR3 length: 16 residues. Trimming took 5 bases from V and 0 from J; bases not matched to a gene: 5. The CDR3 nucleotides read TGTGCCAGCAGCGACTTACTAGCGGGAGGCTCCTACGAGCAGTACTTC. Its translation is CASSDLLAGGSYEQYF.

Here the CDR3 DNA reads TGTGCCAGCAGCTTAGACACTGAAGCTTTCTTT. It is translated as CASSLDTEAFF. The rearrangement uses TRBV7-8 and TRBJ1-1; the D is unclear. The CDR3 is 11 amino acids. Between the trimmed V and J ends, which lost 1 base and 3 bases, there was a span of 0 bases. Germline V lookup: CDR1 SGHVS, CDR2 FQNEAQ.

The rearrangement links TRBV25-1 to TRBJ1-2; unclear D gene. The CDR3 contains 13 residues. Trimming pared 7 bases from V and 4 bases from J, leaving 13 bases between. Germline CDR1 is MGHDK and CDR2 is SYGVNS. The CDR3 DNA sequence: TGTGCCAGCACCCCCAGGATCGGCTATGGCTACACCTTC. This translates into CASTPRIGYGYTF.

This rearrangement joins TRBV27 to TRBJ2-7; 7 nucleotides align to TRBD1. From germline, CDR1 is MNHEY and CDR2 SMNVEV (reference sequence). CDR3 length: 15 residues. Losses at the gene ends were 6 bases for V and 3 bases for J; bases not matched to a gene: 11. The CDR3: CASSRMRGPIYEQYF. Here the CDR3 DNA reads TGTGCCAGCAGCCGTATGAGGGGGCCTATCTACGAGCAGTACTTC.

The chain joins TRBV19 to TRBJ2-5; D is tentatively TRBD1 or TRBD2 (5 bases each). This CDR3 has 15 residues. V lost 5 bases and J 5 bases, leaving 18 bases between the germline ends. The germline CDR1 and CDR2 sequences are LNHDA and SQIVND (reference sequence). The CDR3 sequence is CASSLRWDRGETQYF. In DNA, the CDR3 is TGTGCCAGTAGTCTCCGGTGGGACCGAGGGGAGACCCAGTACTTC.

V and J are TRBV14 and TRBJ2-2; D is uncertain. CDR1 and CDR2 (germline): SGHDN, FVKESK. The CDR3 covers 18 residues. V was pared by 3 bases and J by 0 bases, with 17 bases between. In DNA form, the CDR3 reads TGTGCCAGCAGCCACCCAGATTCGGGTACCGCGAACACCGGGGAGCTGTTTTTT. Its protein is CASSHPDSGTANTGELFF. Combining the CDR3 with reference TRBV14 and TRBJ2-2 gives the whole variable domain EAGVTQFPSHSVIEKGQTVTLRCDPISGHDNLYWYRRVMGKEIKFLLHFVKESKQDESGMPNNRFLAERTGGTYSTLKVQPAELEDSGVYFCASSHPDSGTANTGELFFGEGSRLTVL.

This chain links TRBV2 with TRBJ1-5, with D unclear. V lost 3 bases to trimming and J lost 3 bases, with 18 bases between them. Germline CDR1 reads SNHLY; CDR2 reads FYNNEI. The length of the CDR3 is 17 residues. The CDR3 reads CASSDWVVPDPNQPQHF. CDR3 nucleotide sequence: TGTGCCAGCAGTGACTGGGTAGTACCAGACCCCAATCAGCCCCAGCATTTT.

The V and J genes are TRBV19 and TRBJ1-5; 8 nucleotides agree with TRBD1. With 5 bases clipped from V and 0 bases from J, the junction kept 9 bases outside the gene matches. The germline V gene encodes CDR1 LNHDA and CDR2 SQIVND (reference sequence). This CDR3 region has 17 residues. Written as DNA, the CDR3 is TGTGCCAGTAGTCCAAGACAGGGGAACTATAGCAATCAGCCCCAGCATTTT. It yields the protein CASSPRQGNYSNQPQHF.

The chain recombines TRBV7-2 with TRBJ2-7; 14 bases are a match to TRBD2. Germline lookup yields CDR1 SGHTA and CDR2 FQGNSA. The J segment lost 2 bases and the V segment lost 4 bases, leaving 7 bases of the junction unmatched. The CDR3 covers 17 residues. The CDR3 DNA follows: TGTGCCAGCAGCTCCCTAAAGACTAGCGGGAGGGCCTACGAGCAGTACTTC. The encoded protein is CASSSLKTSGRAYEQYF.

Only one count was recorded for this clone. The chain is built from TRBV27 and TRBJ2-1; TRBD2 matches 8 bases. Germline values: CDR1 MNHEY, CDR2 SMNVEV (reference sequence). V dropped 9 bases and J dropped 0; count of bases not matched to a gene: 13. The CDR3 length is 17 residues. The CDR3, as DNA: TGTGCCAGTCAACCACTAGCGGAGTCTCACTCCTACAATGAGCAGTTCTTC. It codes for CASQPLAESHSYNEQFF.

This clone was seen a few times. The rearrangement uses TRBV27 and TRBJ1-1; TRBD1 is a possible D gene (5 bases). Trimming took off 5 bases at V and 0 bases at J, with 16 bases between the two ends. Germline V gene lookup returns CDR1 MNHEY and CDR2 SMNVEV (reference sequence). CDR3 size: 16 residues. CDR3 DNA: TGTGCCAGCAGTCCCTCTAGGACAAATATGAACACTGAAGCTTTCTTT. Residues: CASSPSRTNMNTEAFF.